The clone carrying this T cell receptor beta chain was seen more than once but under ten times. The target antigen is unknown. In chemo-refractory metastatic non-small-cell lung cancer, patients got ipilimumab CTLA-4 blockade together with focal radiation. This entry belongs to a study of radiotherapy plus CTLA-4 blockade in lung cancer. Study-wide context: Among all patients, roughly 17% showed objective responses, while more than 25% had disease control. Whole-study findings and limits: Reportedly, early blood T cell clone dynamics best predicted response, with interferon-beta. Tumor-derived TCR clones expanded in blood after radiotherapy plus ipilimumab.

The CDR3 covers 15 residues. Looked up from germline, CDR1 is SGHTA and CDR2 is FQGNSA. V dropped 1 base and J dropped 7 bases, with 14 bases sitting between them. This table comes from immunoSEQ multiplex PCR, and its TCRdb copy is limited to in-frame clones, with some not included. This sample yields about 53,000 clones, of which 80% to 90% are seen a single time; approximately 30% belongs to the top ten. Sample: peripheral blood, taken from a patient treated with radiotherapy plus ipilimumab. This sequence was found in a human donor with non-small cell lung cancer whose response to radiotherapy plus ipilimumab could not be evaluated. The chain carries TRBV7-2 and TRBJ1-5; no firm D call. The CDR3 is CASSLGGGWTQPQHF. CDR3 DNA sequence: TGTGCCAGCAGCTTAGGTGGAGGGTGGACCCAGCCCCAGCATTTT.